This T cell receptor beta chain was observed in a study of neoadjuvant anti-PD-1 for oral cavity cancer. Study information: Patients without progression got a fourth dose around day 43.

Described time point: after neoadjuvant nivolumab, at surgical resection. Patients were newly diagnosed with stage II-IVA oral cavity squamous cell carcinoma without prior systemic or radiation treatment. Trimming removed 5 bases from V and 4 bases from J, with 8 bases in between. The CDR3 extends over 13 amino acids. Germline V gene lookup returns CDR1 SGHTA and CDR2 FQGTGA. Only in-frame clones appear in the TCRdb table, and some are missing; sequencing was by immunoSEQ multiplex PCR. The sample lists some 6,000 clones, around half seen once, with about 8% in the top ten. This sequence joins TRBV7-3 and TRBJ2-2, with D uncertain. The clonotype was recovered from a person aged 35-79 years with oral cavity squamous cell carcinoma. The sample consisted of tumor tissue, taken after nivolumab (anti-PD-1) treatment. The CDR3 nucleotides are TGTGCCAGCAGCCTTTATGCCACCGGGGAGCTGTTTTTT. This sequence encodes CASSLYATGELFF.